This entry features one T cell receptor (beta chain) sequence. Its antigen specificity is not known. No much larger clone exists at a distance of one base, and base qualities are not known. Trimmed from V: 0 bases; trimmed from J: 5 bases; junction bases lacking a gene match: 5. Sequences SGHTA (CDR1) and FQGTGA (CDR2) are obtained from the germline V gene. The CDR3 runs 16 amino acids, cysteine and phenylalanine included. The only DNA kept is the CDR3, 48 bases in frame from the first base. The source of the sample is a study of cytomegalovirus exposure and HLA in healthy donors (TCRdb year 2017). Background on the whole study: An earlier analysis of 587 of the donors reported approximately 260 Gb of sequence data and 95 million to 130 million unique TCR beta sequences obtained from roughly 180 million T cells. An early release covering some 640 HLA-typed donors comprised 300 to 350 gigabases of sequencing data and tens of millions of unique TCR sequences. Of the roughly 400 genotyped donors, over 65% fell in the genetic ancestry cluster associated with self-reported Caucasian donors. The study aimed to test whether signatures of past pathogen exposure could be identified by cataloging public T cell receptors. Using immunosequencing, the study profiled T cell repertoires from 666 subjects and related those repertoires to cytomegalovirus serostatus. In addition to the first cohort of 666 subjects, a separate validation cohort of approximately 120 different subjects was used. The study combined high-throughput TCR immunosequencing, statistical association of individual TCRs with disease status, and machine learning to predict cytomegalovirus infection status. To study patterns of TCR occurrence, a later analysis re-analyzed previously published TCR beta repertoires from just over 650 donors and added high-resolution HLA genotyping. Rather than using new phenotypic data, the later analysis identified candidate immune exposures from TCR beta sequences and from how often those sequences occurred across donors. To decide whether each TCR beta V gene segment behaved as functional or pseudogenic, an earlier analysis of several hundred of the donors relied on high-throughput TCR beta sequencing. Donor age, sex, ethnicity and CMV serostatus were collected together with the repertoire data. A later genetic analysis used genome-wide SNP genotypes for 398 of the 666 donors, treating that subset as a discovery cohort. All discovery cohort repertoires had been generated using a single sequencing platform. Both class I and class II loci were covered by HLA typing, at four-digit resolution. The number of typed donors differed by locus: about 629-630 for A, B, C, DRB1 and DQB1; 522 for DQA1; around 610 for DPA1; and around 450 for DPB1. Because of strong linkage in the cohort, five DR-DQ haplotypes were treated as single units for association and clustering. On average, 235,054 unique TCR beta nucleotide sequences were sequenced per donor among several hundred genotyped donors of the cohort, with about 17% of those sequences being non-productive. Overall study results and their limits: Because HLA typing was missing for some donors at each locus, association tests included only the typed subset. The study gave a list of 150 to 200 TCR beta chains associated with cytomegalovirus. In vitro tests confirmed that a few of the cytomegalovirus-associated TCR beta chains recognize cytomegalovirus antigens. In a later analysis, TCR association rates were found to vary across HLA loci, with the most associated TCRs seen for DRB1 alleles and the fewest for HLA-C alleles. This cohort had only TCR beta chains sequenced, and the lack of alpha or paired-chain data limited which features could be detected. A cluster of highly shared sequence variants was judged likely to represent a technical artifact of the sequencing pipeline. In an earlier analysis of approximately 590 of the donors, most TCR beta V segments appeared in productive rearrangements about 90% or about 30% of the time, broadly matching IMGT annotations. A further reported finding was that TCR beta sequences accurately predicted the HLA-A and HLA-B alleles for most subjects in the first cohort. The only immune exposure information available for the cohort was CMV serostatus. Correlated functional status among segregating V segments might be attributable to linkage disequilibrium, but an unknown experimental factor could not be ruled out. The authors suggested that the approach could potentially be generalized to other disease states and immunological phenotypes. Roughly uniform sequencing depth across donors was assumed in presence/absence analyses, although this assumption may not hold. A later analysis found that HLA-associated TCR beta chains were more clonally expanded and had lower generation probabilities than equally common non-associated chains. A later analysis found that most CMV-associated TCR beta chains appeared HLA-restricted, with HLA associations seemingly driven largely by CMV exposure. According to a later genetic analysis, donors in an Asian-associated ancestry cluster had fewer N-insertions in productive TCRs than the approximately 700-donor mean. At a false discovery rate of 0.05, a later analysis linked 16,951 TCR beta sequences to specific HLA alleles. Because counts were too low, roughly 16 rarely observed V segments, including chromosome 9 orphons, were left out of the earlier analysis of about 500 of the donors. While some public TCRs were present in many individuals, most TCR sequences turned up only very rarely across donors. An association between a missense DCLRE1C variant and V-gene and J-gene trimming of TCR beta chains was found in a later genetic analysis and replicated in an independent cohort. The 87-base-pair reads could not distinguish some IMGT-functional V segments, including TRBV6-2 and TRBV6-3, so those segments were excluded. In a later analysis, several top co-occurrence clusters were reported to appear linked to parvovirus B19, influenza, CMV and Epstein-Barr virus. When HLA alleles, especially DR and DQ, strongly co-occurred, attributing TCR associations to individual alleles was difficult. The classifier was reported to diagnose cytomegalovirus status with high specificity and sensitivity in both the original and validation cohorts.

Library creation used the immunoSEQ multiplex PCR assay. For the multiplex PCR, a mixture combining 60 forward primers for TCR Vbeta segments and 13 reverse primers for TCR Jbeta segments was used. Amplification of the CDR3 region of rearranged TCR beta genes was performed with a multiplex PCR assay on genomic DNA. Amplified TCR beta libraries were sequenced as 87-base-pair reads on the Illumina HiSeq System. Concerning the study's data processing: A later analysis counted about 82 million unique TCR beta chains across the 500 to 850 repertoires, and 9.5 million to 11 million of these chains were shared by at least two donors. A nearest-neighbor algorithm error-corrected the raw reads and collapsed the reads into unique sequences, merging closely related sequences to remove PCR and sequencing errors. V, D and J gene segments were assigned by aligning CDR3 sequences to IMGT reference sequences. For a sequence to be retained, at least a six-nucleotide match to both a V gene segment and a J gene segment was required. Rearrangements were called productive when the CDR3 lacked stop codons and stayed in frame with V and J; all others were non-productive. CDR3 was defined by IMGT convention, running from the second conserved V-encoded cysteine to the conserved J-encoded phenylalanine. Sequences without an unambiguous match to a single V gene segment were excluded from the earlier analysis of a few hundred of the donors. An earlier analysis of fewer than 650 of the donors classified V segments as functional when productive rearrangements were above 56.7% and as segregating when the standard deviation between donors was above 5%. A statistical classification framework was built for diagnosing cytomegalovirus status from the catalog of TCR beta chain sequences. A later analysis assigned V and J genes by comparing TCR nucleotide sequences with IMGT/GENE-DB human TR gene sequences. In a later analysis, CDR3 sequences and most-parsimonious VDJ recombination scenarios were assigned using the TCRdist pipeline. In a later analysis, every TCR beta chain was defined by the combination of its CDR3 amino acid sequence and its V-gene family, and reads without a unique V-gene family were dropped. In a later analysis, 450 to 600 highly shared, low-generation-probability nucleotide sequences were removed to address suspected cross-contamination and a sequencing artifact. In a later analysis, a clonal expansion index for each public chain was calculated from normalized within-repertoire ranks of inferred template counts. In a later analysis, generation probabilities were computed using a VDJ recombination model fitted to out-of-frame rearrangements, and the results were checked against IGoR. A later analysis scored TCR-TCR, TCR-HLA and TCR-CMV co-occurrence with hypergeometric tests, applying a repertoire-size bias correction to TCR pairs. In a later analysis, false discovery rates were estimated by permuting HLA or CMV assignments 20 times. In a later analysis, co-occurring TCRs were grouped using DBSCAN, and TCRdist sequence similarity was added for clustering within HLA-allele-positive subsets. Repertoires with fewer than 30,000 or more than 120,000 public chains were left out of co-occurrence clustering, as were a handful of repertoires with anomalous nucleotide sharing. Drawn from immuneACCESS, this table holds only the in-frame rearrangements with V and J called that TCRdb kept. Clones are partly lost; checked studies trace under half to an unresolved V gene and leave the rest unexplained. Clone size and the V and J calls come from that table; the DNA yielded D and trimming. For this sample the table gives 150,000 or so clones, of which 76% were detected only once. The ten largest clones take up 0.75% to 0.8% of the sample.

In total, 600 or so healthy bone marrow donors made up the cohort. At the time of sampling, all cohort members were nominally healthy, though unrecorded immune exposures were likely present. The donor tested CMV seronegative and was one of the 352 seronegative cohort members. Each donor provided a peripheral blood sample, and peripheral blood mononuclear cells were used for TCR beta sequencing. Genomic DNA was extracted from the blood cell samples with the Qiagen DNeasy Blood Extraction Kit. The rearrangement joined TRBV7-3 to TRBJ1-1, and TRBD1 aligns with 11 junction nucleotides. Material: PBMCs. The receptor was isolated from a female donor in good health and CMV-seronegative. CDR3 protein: CASSLTGTGGRTEAFF. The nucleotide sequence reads TGTGCCAGCAGCTTAACCGGGACAGGGGGAAGGACTGAAGCTTTCTTT.